Below are 3 T cell receptor beta chains sequenced from a single sample in a study of T cells of healthy individuals. One entry per CDR3 protein, called by TCRdb with MiXCR from the 5' RACE reads. In the table there are 60,000 to 75,000 distinct CDR3 sequences, roughly 15% of which are singletons. All receptors come from a human donor in good health.

Ten or more counts support this clonotype. This chain joins TRBV7-9 and TRBJ2-1, with 8 bases aligning to TRBD2. The germline V gene encodes CDR1 SEHNR and CDR2 FQNEAQ (reference sequence). The CDR3 covers 15 residues. V lost 5 bases to trimming and J lost 5 bases; unmatched junction nucleotides: 8. The DNA of the CDR3 is TGTGCCAGCAGCCCAAGCGGGAGAGGGGACAATGAGCAGTTCTTC. It specifies CASSPSGRGDNEQFF.

This clonotype was picked up a small number of times. The V and J genes are TRBV9 and TRBJ2-1; D possibly uses TRBD1 or TRBD2 (7 bases each). Between the trimmed V and J ends, which lost 4 bases and 8 bases, there was a span of 19 bases. Germline CDR1 and CDR2: SGDLS and YYNGEE. The CDR3 runs to 15 residues. The chain's CDR3 is CASSSGQPGGDEQFF. The DNA of the CDR3 is TGTGCCAGCAGCTCGGGACAGCCGGGAGGCGATGAGCAGTTCTTC. Complete variable domain (other parts from reference TRBV9 and TRBJ2-1): DSGVTQTPKHLITATGQRVTLRCSPRSGDLSVYWYQQSLDQGLQFLIQYYNGEERAKGNILERFSAQQFPDLHSELNLSSLELGDSALYFCASSSGQPGGDEQFFGPGTRLTVL.

By proportion, this clonotype is medium-sized. The V and J genes are TRBV6-1 and TRBJ2-2; TRBD2 aligns across 8 bases. V gave up 4 bases and J gave up 6 bases; unmatched junction bases: 1. CDR1 MNHNS and CDR2 SASEGT come from the germline V gene. There are 13 residues in the CDR3. CDR3 coding DNA: TGTGCCAGCAGTGTACTAGCGGCCGGGGAGCTGTTTTTT. It encodes CASSVLAAGELFF.